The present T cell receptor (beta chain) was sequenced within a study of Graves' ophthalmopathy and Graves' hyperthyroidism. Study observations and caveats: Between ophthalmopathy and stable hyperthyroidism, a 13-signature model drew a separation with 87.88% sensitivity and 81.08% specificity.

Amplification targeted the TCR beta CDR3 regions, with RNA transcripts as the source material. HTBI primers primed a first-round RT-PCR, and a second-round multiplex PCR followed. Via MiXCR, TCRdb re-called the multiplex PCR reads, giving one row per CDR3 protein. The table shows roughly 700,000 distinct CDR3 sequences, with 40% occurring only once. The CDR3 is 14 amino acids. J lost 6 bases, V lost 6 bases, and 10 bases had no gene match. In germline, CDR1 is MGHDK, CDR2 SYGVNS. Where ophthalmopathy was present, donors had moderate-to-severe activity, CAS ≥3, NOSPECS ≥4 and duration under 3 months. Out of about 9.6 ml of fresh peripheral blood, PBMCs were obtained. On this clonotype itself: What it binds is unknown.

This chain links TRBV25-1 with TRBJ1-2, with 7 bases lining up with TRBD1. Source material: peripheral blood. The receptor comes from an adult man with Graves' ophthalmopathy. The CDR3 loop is CASRNTGVVDGYTF. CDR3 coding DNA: TGTGCCAGCAGAAACACAGGGGTAGTGGATGGCTACACCTTC.